This TCR beta chain derives from a study of graft-versus-host responses after intestinal transplantation. As for the study in general: Multivisceral, liver-intestinal, or isolated intestinal transplants were given to recipients. Tacrolimus and steroids were given for 2 to 4 years to all recipients after anti-thymocyte globulin induction. Overall study results and limits: Some patients had graft-donor T cell macrochimerism. In their allografts, the ratios of graft-versus-host to host-versus-graft T cell clones were high. GvH clones occurred in recipient marrow; some first appeared in ileum or blood.

In regard to this clone: Its specificity is unknown.

The data were produced by immunoSEQ multiplex PCR, yet TCRdb's version contains in-frame clones alone and is incomplete. Of over 85,000 clones in the sample, approximately 94% were seen once. This CDR3 region has 16 residues. Germline lookup yields CDR1 MNHNY and CDR2 SVGAGI (reference sequence). Trimming took 6 bases from V and 2 from J; bases not matched to a gene: 6. V is TRBV6-6 and J is TRBJ2-2; TRBD1 aligns across 10 bases. This clonotype originated in a human donor who was the organ donor for an intestinal transplant. The input for sequencing was unstimulated CD4+ T cells sorted from spleen or lymph node cells, taken before transplant. CDR3 in DNA: TGTGCCAGCAGGAGCGGGACAGGGGAAAACACCGGGGAGCTGTTTTTT. The encoded protein is CASRSGTGENTGELFF.